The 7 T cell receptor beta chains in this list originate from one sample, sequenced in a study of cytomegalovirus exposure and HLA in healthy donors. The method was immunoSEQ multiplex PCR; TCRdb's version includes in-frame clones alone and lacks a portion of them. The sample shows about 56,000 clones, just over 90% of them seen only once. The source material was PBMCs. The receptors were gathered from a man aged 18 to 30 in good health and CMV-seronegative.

In nucleotides, the CDR3 is TGTGCCAGCCCGGGTAGGGGCCAAGAGACCCAGTACTTC. Protein sequence: CASPGRGQETQYF. The chain joins TRBV21-1 to TRBJ2-5; the D call in the table, TRBD1, was not verified against the DNA. TRBV21-1 is listed as a pseudogene. The CDR3 covers 13 residues.

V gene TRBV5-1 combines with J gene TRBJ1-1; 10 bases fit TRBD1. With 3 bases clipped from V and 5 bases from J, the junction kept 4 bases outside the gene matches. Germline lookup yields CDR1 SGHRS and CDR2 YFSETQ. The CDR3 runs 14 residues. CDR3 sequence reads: CASSSTGGYTEAFF. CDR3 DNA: TGCGCCAGCAGCTCGACAGGGGGCTATACTGAAGCTTTCTTT.

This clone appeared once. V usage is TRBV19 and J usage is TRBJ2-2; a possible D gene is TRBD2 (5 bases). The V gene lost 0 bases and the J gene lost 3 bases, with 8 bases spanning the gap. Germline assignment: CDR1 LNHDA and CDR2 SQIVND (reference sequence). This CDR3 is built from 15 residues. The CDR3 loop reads CASSIDGSDTGELFF. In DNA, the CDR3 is TGTGCCAGTAGTATAGATGGTAGCGACACCGGGGAGCTGTTTTTT.

CDR3 in DNA: TGCGCCAGCAGCCAAAGCCGGACAGCCTATGGCTACACCTTC. Translated, it gives CASSQSRTAYGYTF. The rearrangement joins TRBV4-3 to TRBJ1-2; tentatively, D is TRBD1 (6 bases). V lost 2 bases, J lost 4 bases, and 11 bases lay in between. Per the germline V gene, CDR1 is LGHNA and CDR2 is YSLEER. This CDR3 is built from 14 residues.

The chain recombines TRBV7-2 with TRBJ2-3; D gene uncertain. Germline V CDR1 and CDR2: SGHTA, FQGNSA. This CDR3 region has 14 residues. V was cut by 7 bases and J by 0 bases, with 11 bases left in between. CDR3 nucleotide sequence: TGTGCCAGCACTGGCGGCCCTAGCACAGATACGCAGTATTTT. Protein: CASTGGPSTDTQYF.

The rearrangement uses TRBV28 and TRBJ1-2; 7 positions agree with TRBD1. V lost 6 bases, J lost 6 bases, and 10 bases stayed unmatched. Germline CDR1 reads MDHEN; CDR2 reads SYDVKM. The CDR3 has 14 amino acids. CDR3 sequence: CASRVQGMLDGYTF. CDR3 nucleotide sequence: TGTGCCAGCAGGGTACAGGGGATGTTAGATGGCTACACCTTC.

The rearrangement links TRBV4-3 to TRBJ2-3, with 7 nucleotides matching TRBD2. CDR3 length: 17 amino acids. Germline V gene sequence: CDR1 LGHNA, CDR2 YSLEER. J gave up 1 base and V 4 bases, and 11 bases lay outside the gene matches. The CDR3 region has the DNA TGCGCCAGCAGCCCGCAAGGGAGGGATAGAGGCACAGATACGCAGTATTTT. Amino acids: CASSPQGRDRGTDTQYF.